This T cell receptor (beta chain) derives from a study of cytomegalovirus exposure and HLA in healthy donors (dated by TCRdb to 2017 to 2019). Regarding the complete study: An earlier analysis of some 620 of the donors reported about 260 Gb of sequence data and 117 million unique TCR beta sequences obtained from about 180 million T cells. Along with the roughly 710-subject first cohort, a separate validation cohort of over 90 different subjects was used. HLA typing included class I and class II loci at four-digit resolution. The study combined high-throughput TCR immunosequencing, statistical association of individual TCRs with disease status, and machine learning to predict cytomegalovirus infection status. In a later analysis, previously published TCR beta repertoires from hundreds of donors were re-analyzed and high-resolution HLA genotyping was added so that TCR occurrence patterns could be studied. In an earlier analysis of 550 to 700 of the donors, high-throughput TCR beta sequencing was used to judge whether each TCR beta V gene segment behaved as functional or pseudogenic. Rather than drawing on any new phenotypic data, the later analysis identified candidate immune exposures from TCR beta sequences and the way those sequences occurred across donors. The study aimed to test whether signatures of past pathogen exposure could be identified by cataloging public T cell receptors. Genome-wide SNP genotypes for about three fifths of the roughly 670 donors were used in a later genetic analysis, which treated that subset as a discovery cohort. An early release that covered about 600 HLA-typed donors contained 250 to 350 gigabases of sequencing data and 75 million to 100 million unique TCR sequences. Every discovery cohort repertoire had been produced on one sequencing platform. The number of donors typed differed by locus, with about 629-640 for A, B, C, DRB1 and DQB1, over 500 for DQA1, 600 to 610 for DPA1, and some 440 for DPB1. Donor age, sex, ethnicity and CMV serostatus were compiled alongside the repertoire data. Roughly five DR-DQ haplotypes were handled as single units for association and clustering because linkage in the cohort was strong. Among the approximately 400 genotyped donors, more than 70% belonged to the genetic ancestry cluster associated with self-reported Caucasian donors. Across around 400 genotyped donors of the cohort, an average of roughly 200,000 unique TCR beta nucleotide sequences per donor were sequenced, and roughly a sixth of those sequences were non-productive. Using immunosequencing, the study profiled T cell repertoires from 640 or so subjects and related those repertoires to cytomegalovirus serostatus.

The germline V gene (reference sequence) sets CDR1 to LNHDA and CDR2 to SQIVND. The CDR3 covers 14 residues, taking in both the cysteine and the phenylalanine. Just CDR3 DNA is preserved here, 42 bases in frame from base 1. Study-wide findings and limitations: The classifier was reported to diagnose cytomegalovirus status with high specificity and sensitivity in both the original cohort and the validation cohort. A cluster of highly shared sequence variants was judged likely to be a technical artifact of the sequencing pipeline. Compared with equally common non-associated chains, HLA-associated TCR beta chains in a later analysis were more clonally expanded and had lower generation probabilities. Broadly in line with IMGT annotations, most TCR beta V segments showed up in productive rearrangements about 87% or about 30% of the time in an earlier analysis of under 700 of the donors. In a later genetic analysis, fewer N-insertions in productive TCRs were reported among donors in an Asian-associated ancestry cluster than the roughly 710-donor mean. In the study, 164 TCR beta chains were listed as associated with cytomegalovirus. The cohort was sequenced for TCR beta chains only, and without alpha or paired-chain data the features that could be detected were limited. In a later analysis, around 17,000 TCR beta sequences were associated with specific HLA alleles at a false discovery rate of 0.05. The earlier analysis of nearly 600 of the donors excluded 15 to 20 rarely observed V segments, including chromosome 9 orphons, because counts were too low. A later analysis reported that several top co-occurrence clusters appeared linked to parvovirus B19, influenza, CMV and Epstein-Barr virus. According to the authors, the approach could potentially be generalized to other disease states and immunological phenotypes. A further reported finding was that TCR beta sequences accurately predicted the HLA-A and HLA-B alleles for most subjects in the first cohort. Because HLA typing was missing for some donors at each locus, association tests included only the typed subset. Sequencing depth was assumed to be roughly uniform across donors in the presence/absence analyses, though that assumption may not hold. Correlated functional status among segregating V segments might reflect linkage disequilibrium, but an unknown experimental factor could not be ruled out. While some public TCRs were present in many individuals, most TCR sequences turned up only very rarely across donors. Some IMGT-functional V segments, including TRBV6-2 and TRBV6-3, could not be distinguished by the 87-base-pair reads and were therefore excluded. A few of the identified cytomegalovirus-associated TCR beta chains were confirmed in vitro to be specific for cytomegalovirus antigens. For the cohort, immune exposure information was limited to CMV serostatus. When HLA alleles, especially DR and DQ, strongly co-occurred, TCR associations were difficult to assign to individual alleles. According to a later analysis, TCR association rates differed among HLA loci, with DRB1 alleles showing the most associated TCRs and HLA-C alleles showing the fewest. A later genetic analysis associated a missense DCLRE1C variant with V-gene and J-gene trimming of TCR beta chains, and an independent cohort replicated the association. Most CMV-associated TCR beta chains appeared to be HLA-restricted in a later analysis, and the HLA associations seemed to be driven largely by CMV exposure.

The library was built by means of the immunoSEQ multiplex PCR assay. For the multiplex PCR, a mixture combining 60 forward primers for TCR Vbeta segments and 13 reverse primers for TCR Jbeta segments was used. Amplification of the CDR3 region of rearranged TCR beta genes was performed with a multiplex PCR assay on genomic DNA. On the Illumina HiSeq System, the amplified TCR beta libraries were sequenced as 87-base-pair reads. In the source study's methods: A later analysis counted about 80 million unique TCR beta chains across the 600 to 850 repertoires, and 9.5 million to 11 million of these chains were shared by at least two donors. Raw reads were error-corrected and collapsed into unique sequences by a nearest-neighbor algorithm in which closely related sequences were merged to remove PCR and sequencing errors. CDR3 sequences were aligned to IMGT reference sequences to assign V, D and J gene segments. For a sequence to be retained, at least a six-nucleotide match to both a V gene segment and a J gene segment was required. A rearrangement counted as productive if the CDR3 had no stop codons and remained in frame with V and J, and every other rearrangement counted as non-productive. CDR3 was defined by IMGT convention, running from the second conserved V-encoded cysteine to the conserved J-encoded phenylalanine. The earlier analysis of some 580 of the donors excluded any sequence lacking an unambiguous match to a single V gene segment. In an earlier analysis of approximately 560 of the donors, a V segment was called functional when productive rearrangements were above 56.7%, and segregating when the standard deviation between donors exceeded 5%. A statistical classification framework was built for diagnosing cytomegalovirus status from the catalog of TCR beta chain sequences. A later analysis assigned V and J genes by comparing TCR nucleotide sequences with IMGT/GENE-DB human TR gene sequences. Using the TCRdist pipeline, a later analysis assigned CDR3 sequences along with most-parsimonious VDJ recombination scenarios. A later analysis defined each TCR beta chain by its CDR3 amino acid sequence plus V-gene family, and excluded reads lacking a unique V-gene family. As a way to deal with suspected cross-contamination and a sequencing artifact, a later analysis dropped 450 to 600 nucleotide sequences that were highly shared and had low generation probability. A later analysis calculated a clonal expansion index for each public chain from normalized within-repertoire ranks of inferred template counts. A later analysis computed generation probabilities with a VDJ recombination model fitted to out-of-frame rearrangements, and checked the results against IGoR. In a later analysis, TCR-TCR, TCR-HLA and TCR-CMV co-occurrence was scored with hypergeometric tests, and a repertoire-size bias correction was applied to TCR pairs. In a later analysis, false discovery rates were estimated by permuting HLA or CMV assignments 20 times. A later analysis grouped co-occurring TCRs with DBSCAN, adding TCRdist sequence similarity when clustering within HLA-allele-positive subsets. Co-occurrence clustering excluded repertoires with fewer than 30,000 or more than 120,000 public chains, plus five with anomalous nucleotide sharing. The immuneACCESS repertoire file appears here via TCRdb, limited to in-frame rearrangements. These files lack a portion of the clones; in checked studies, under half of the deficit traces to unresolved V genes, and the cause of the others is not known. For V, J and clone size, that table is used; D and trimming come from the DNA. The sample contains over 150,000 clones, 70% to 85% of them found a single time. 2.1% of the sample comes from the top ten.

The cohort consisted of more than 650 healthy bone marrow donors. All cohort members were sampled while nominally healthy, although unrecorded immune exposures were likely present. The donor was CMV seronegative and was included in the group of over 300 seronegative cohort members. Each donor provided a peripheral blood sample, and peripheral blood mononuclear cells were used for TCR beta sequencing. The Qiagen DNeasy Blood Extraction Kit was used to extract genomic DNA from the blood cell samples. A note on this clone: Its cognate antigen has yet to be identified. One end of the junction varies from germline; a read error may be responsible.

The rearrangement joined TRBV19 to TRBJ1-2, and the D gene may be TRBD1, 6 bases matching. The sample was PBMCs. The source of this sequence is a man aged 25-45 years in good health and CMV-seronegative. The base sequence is TGTGCCAGTAGTCAAGAACAGGGACGCTATGGCTACCCCTTC. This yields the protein CASSQEQGRYGYPF.